This entry lists 12 T cell receptor beta chains sequenced from one sample in a study of blood T cell repertoires in COVID-19. Produced via immunoSEQ multiplex PCR; TCRdb's table is partial and in-frame only. This sample yields some 70,000 clones, of which roughly nine tenths are seen a single time; around 8.7% belongs to the top ten. The sample consisted of peripheral blood. The receptors originated from a man aged 45-65 years with active COVID-19.

The chain joins TRBV7-8 to TRBJ1-5, with TRBD1 as a possible D gene (5 bases). V dropped 1 base and J dropped 0 bases, with 7 bases sitting between them. CDR3 length equals 15 residues. Germline V gene sequence: CDR1 SGHVS, CDR2 FQNEAQ. The CDR3 protein is CASSLERGSNQPQHF. DNA for the CDR3: TGTGCCAGCAGCTTAGAAAGGGGTAGCAATCAGCCCCAGCATTTT.

This clone has only one observation. This rearrangement joins TRBV11-3 to TRBJ2-6; a possible D gene is TRBD1 (6 bases). CDR1 and CDR2 from the germline V gene are SGHNT and YENEEA. The CDR3 is 18 residues long. Between the trimmed V and J ends, which lost 1 base and 2 bases, there was a span of 15 bases. The CDR3 bases are TGTGCCAGCAGCTTAGTCCTGGACAGTCTACCTGGGGCCAACGTCCTGACTTTC. It is translated as CASSLVLDSLPGANVLTF.

This chain joins TRBV2 and TRBJ1-6, with D maybe TRBD1 (5 bases). CDR1 and CDR2 (germline): SNHLY, FYNNEI. V was pared by 6 bases and J by 4 bases, with 13 bases between. There are 15 residues in the CDR3. The CDR3 DNA sequence: TGTGCCAGCAGAATAGGACACAATTATAATTCACCCCTCCACTTT. It translates to CASRIGHNYNSPLHF. The full variable domain, its missing parts supplied by reference TRBV2 and TRBJ1-6, is EPEVTQTPSHQVTQMGQEVILRCVPISNHLYFYWYRQILGQKVEFLVSFYNNEISEKSEIFDDQFSVERPDGSNFTLKIRSTKLEDSAMYFCASRIGHNYNSPLHFGNGTRLTVT.

This chain links TRBV14 with TRBJ1-1; D call uncertain. This CDR3 has 13 amino acids. The V end was cut by 5 bases, the J end by 0 bases, with 7 bases between. CDR1 is SGHDN and CDR2 is FVKESK in the germline V gene. The CDR3 protein is CASSDKMNTEAFF. The CDR3 DNA reads as TGTGCCAGCAGCGACAAGATGAACACTGAAGCTTTCTTT.

The chain is built from TRBV15 and TRBJ2-3, with a possible D match to TRBD2 (6 bases). The V gene lost 4 bases and the J gene lost 6 bases, with 11 bases spanning the gap. Germline V gene sequence: CDR1 LNHNV, CDR2 YYDKDF (reference sequence). CDR3 size: 13 residues. In DNA, the CDR3 is TGTGCCACCAGCAAGGAGGGGAGGGATACGCAGTATTTT. Translating gives CATSKEGRDTQYF.

The rearrangement links TRBV2 to TRBJ1-1; D is undetermined. V was shortened by 10 bases and J by 12 bases, with 15 bases between the two germline ends. Germline CDR1 reads SNHLY; CDR2 reads FYNNEI. The CDR3 is 10 amino acids. CDR3: CATDGGRTFF. CDR3 nucleotides: TGTGCCACCGACGGCGGGAGGACTTTCTTT.

The chain links TRBV18 to TRBJ2-2; D is uncertain. The CDR3 sequence is 14 residues long. In germline, CDR1 is KGHSH, CDR2 LQKENI. Trimming left V 4 bases short and J 6 bases short, with 12 bases between. DNA of the CDR3: TGTGCCAGCTCACTGGATGTTGCGGCCGGGGAGCTGTTTTTT. Translation: CASSLDVAAGELFF.

This clone appeared a few times. The gene calls are TRBV6-1 and TRBJ1-1; 7 nucleotides line up with TRBD1. Trimming took 3 bases from V and 4 from J; bases not matched to a gene: 5. The CDR3 length is 14 residues. Germline CDR1 is MNHNS and CDR2 is SASEGT. CDR3 DNA sequence: TGTGCCAGCAGTGACCAGGGGGGTTTCACTGAAGCTTTCTTT. Its translation: CASSDQGGFTEAFF.

The J gene is TRBJ2-1, the V gene TRBV27, with 12 bases matching TRBD2. Trimming cost V 6 bases and J 12 bases; bases outside gene matches: 12. The CDR3 consists of 15 residues. CDR1 and CDR2 (germline): MNHEY, SMNVEV (reference sequence). In DNA, the CDR3 is TGTGCCAGCAGCCCGACCGGGACTAGCGGGTTTGGGCAGTTCTTC. It codes for CASSPTGTSGFGQFF.

The V call is TRBV27, the J call TRBJ2-3, with 7 bases identical to TRBD2. The CDR3 is 15 residues long. The V segment lost 6 bases and the J segment 4 bases; nucleotides outside the gene matches: 10. Germline V CDR1 and CDR2: MNHEY, SMNVEV (reference sequence). The CDR3 DNA is TGTGCCAGCAGCCGTCTGGGAGGGTTCGCAGATACGCAGTATTTT. Translated, it gives CASSRLGGFADTQYF.

This clone has only a few counts. The rearrangement links TRBV4-1 to TRBJ1-2; D is perhaps TRBD1 (5 bases). There are 15 residues in the CDR3. Trimming removed 0 bases from V and 6 bases from J, with 14 bases in between. In germline, CDR1 is MGHRA, CDR2 YSYEKL. The CDR3 here is CASSQEAGYRDGYTF. The CDR3 region has the DNA TGCGCCAGCAGCCAAGAGGCAGGGTATCGTGATGGCTACACCTTC.

This clone has a handful of counts. The chain recombines TRBV6-4 with TRBJ2-2; 8 bases line up with TRBD1. The J segment lost 2 bases and the V segment lost 5 bases, leaving 4 bases of the junction unmatched. Per germline, CDR1 MRHNA and CDR2 SNTAGT. The CDR3 extends over 15 amino acids. This chain's CDR3 is CASSLQGDNTGELFF. The DNA for the CDR3 is TGTGCCAGCAGTCTACAGGGGGATAACACCGGGGAGCTGTTTTTT.